The 2 T cell receptor beta chains in this list originate from one sample, sequenced in a study of T cells in localized non-small cell lung cancer (dated by TCRdb to 2018 to 2021). Receptor amplification or capture employed the immunoSEQ multiplex PCR assay. TCRdb obtained this table from immuneACCESS and retained in-frame rearrangements with V and J assigned. These tables miss some clones; where compared with another copy, unresolved V genes account for less than half of the shortfall, and the remainder is unexplained. The sample table records some 30,000 clones; 94% of these occur just once. Clones ranked in the top ten supply about 0.7% of the sample. The sequences come from peripheral blood, collected before any cancer treatment. These receptors were obtained from a woman aged 40 to 75 with stage I lung adenocarcinoma.

The chain has TRBV7-2 and TRBJ1-5; 12 nucleotides match TRBD1. This CDR3 comprises 16 residues. The V gene end was trimmed by 0 bases and the J gene end by 6 bases; junction bases not matched to a gene: 3. Looked up from germline, CDR1 is SGHTA and CDR2 is FQGNSA. The CDR3 protein is CASSLAGTGGGQPQHF. CDR3 sequence (DNA): TGTGCCAGCAGCTTAGCCGGGACAGGGGGCGGTCAGCCCCAGCATTTT. Combining the CDR3 with reference TRBV7-2 and TRBJ1-5 gives the whole variable domain GAGVSQSPSNKVTEKGKDVELRCDPISGHTALYWYRQSLGQGLEFLIYFQGNSAPDKSGLPSDRFSAERTGGSVSTLTIQRTQQEDSAVYLCASSLAGTGGGQPQHFGDGTRLSIL.

The chain joins TRBV2 to TRBJ1-6; 8 positions agree with TRBD1. There are 15 residues in the CDR3. Per the germline V gene, CDR1 is SNHLY and CDR2 is FYNNEI. The V segment lost 6 bases and the J segment 0 bases; nucleotides outside the gene matches: 1. CDR3 nucleotide sequence: TGTGCCAGCAGGCAGGGGGCCTCCTATAATTCACCCCTCCACTTT. This gives the protein CASRQGASYNSPLHF.